The present TCR beta chain was sequenced within a study of T cells in Graves' hyperthyroidism and ophthalmopathy. Overall study results and limits: Blood also held most thyroid clonotypes expanded beyond 0.001. Ophthalmopathy was predicted by the model a median of approximately six months ahead of onset.

The germline CDR1 and CDR2 sequences are LNHDA and SQIVND (reference sequence). V shed 1 base, J shed 4 bases, and the junction held 9 bases outside the gene matches. CDR3 length: 16 residues. Amplified TCR beta CDR3 regions came from RNA transcripts. HTBI primers were the set used in a first-round RT-PCR of the TCR CDR3. MiXCR, run by TCRdb on the multiplex PCR reads, gives a single entry per CDR3 protein. The sample yields about 570,000 distinct CDR3 sequences, about 45% seen once. This clonotype has a count of ten or more. The antigen remains unidentified. Patients with uncontrolled infections, other autoimmune diseases, pregnancy or lactation were excluded.

The gene calls are TRBV19 and TRBJ1-2, with 7 positions matching TRBD1. Sequenced sample: peripheral blood or thyroid tissue (not recorded which). This TCR came from an adult woman with Graves' disease, either hyperthyroidism or ophthalmopathy (not recorded which). CDR3 DNA: TGTGCCAGTAGTATAGGTCCCGGCAGGGGGGCCTATGGCTACACCTTC. It codes for CASSIGPGRGAYGYTF.